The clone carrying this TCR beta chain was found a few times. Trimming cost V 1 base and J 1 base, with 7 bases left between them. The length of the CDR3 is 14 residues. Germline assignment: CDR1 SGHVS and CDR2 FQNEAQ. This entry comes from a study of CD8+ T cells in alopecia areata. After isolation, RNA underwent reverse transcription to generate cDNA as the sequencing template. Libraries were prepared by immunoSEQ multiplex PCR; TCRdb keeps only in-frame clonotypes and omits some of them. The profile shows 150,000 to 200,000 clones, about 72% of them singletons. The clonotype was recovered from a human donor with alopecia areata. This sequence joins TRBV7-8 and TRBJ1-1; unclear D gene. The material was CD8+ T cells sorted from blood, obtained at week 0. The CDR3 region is CASSLEVRNTEAFF. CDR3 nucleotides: TGTGCCAGCAGCTTAGAGGTACGGAACACTGAAGCTTTCTTT.